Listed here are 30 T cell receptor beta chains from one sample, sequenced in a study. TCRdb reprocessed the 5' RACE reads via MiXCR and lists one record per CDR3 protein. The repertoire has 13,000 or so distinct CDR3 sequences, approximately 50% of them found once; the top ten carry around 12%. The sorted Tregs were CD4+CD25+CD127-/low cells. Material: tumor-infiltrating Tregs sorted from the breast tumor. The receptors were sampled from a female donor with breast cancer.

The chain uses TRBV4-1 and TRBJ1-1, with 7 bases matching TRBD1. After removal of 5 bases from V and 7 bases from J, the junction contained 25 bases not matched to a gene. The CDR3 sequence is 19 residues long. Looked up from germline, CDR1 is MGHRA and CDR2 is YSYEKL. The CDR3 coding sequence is TGCGCCAGCAGCAAAGGAGGGGGCGGGGAGGGTTCTTGGGGTGGTGAAGCTTTCTTT. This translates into CASSKGGGGEGSWGGEAFF.

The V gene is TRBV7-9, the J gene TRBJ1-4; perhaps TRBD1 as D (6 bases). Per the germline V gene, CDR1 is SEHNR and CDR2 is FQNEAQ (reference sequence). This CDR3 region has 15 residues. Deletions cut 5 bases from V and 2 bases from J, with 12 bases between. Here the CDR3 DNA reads TGTGCCAGCAGCCAAGTGGGGGGCACTAATGAAAAACTGTTTTTT. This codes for CASSQVGGTNEKLFF.

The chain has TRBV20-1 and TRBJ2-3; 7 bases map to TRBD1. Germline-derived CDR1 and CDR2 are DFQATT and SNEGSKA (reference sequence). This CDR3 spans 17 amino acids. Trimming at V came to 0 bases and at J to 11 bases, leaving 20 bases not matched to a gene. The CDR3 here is CSARDPNRGGIINEQYF. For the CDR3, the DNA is TGCAGTGCTAGAGACCCAAACAGAGGGGGCATCATCAATGAGCAGTATTTT.

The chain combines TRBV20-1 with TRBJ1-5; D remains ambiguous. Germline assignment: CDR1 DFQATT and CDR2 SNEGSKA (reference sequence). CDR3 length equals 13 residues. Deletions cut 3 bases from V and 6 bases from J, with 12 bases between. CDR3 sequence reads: CSASGAKIQPQHF. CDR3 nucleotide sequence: TGCAGTGCTAGTGGCGCAAAAATTCAGCCCCAGCATTTT.

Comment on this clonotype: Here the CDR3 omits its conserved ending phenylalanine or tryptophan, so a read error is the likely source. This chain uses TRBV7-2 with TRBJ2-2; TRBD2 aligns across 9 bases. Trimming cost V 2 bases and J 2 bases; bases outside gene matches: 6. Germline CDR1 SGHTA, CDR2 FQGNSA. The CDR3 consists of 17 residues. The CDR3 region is CASSLSSGTRNTGELFL. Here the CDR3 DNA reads TGTGCCAGCAGCTTATCTAGCGGGACTCGAAACACCGGGGAGCTGTTTCTT.

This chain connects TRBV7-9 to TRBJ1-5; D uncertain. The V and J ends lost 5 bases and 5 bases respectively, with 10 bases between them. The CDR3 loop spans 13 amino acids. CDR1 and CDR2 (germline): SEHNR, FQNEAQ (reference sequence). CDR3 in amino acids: CASSPSRDQPQHF. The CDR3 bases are TGTGCCAGCAGCCCTAGTAGGGATCAGCCCCAGCATTTT.

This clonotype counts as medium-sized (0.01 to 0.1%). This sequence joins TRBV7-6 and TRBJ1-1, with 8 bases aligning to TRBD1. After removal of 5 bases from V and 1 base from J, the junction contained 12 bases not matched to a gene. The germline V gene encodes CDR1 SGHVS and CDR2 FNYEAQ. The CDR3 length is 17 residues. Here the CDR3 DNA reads TGTGCCAGCAGCAGATTCGGAGTCGACAGGGGGAACACTGAAGCTTTCTTT. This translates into CASSRFGVDRGNTEAFF.

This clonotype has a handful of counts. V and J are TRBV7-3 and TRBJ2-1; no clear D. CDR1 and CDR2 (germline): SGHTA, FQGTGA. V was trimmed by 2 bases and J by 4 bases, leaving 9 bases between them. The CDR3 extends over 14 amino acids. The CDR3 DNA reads TGTGCCAGCAGCTTAGGGCAGAAATACAATGAGCAGTTCTTC. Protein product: CASSLGQKYNEQFF.

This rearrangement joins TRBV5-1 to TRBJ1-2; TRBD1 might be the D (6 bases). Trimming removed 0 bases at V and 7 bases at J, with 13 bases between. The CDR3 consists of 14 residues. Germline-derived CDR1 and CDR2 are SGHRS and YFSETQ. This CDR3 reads CASSLAGGPGGYTF. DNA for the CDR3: TGCGCCAGCAGCTTGGCCGGGGGCCCGGGTGGCTACACCTTC.

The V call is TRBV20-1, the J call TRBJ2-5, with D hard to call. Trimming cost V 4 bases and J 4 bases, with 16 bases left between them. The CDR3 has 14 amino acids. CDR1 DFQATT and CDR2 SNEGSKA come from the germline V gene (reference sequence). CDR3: CSAIRAQVPETQYF. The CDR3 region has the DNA TGCAGTGCTATACGCGCCCAGGTTCCAGAGACCCAGTACTTC.

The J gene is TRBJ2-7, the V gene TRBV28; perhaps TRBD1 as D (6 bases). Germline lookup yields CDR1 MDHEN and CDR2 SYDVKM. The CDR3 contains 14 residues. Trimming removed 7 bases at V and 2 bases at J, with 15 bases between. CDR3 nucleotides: TGTGCCAGCAAAACAGGACAGAAAACCTACGAGCAGTACTTC. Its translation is CASKTGQKTYEQYF.

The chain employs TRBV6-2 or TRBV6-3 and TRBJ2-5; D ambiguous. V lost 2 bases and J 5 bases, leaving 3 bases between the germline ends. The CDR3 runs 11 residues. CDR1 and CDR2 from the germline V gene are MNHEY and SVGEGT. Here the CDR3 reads CASSYSETQYF. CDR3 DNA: TGTGCCAGCAGTTACAGTGAGACCCAGTACTTC.

The CDR3 here is CASNVDRGQETQYF. The CDR3, as DNA: TGTGCCAGCAACGTGGACAGGGGGCAAGAGACCCAGTACTTC. The V and J genes are TRBV7-2 and TRBJ2-5; 10 bases are a match to TRBD1. CDR1 is SGHTA, CDR2 FQGNSA, per germline. This CDR3 has 14 residues. V dropped 7 bases and J dropped 2; count of bases not matched to a gene: 4. The whole variable domain, filled in from reference TRBV7-2 and TRBJ2-5, reads GAGVSQSPSNKVTEKGKDVELRCDPISGHTALYWYRQSLGQGLEFLIYFQGNSAPDKSGLPSDRFSAERTGGSVSTLTIQRTQQEDSAVYLCASNVDRGQETQYFGPGTRLLVL.

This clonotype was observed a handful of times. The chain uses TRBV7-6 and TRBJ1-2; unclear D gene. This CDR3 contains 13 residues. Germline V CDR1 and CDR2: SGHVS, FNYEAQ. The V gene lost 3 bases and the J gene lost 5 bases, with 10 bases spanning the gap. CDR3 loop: CASSFGGEYGYTF. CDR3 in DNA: TGTGCCAGCAGCTTCGGCGGGGAATATGGCTACACCTTC.

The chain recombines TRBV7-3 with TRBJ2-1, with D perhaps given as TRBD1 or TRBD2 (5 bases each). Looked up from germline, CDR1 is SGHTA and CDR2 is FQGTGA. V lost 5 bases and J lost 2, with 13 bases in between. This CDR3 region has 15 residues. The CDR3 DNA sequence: TGTGCCAGCAGCCCCCTCGTGGGGGCCTACAATGAGCAGTTCTTC. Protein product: CASSPLVGAYNEQFF.

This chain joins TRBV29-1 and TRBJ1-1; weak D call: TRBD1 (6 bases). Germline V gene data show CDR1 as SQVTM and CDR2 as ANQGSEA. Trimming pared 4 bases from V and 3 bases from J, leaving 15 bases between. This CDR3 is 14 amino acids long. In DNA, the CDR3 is TGCAGCGTTGCGGTTGAGACAGGTCACACTGAAGCTTTCTTT. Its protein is CSVAVETGHTEAFF.

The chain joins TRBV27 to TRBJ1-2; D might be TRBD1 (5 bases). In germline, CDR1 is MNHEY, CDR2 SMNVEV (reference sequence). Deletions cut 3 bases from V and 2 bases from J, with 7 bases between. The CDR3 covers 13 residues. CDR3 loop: CASSFEGNYGYTF. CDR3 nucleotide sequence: TGTGCCAGCAGTTTTGAGGGGAACTATGGCTACACCTTC.

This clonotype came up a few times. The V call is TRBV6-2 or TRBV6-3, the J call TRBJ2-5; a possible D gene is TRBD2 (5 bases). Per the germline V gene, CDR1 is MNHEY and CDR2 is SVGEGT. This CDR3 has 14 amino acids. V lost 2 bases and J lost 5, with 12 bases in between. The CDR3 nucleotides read TGTGCCAGCAGTTACGCGGGTCGAGGGGAGACCCAGTACTTC. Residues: CASSYAGRGETQYF.

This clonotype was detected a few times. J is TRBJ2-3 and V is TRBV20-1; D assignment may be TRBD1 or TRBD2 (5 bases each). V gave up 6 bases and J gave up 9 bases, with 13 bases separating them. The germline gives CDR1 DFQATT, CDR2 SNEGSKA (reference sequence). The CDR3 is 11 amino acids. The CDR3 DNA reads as TGCAGTGCCCGCAGGGAGAGGACGCAGTATTTT. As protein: CSARRERTQYF.

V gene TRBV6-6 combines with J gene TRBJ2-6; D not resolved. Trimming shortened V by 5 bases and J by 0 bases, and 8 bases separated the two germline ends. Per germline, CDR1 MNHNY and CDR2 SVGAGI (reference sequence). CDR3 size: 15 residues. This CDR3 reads CASSPSHSGANVLTF. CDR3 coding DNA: TGTGCCAGCAGTCCATCACACTCTGGGGCCAACGTCCTGACTTTC.

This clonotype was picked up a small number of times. CDR3 in DNA: TGTGCCAGCAGTACGGGCGGGACCACAGATACGCAGTATTTT. Amino acids: CASSTGGTTDTQYF. The V gene is TRBV6-6, the J gene TRBJ2-3; D perhaps matches TRBD2 (6 bases). The CDR3 is 14 amino acids. V lost 5 bases and J lost 2, with 11 bases in between. CDR1 is MNHNY and CDR2 is SVGAGI in the germline V gene (reference sequence).

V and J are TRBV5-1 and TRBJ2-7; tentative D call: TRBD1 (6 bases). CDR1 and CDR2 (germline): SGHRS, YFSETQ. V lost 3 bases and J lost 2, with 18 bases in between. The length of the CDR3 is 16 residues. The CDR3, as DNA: TGCGCCAGCAGCTCCGGCGGATTGGACAGTCCCTACGAGCAGTACTTC. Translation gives CASSSGGLDSPYEQYF.

The CDR3 loop is CSARPQGAGYGYTF. DNA for the CDR3: TGCAGTGCTAGACCACAGGGGGCGGGCTATGGCTACACCTTC. This rearrangement joins TRBV20-1 to TRBJ1-2, with 9 bases fitting TRBD1. CDR1 DFQATT and CDR2 SNEGSKA come from the germline V gene (reference sequence). The J segment lost 4 bases and the V segment lost 2 bases, leaving 5 bases of the junction unmatched. The CDR3 loop spans 14 amino acids.

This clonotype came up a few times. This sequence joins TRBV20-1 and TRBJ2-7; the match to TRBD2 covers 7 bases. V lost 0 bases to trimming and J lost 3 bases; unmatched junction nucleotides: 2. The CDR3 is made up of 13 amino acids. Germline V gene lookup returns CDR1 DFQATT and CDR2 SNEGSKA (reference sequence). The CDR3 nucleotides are TGCAGTGCTAGAGATAAGCGGGACTACGAGCAGTACGTC. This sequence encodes CSARDKRDYEQYV.

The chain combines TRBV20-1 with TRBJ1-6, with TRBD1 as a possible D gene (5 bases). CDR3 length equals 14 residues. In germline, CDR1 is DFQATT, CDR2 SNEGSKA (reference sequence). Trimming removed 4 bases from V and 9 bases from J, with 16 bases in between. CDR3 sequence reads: CSATLGDLGSPLHF. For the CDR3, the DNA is TGCAGTGCTACGCTGGGGGATTTGGGTTCACCCCTCCACTTT.

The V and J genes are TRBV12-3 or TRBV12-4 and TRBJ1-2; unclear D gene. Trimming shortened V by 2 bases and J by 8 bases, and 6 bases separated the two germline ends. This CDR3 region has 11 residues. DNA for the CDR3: TGTGCCAGCAGTTTATTTTCCGGCTACACCTTC. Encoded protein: CASSLFSGYTF.

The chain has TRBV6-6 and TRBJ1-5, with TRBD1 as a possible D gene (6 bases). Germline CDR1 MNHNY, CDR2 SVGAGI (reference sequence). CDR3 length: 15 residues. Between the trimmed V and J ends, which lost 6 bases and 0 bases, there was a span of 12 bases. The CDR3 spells CASRKTDSSNQPQHF. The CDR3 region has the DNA TGTGCCAGCAGAAAAACGGACAGTAGCAATCAGCCCCAGCATTTT.

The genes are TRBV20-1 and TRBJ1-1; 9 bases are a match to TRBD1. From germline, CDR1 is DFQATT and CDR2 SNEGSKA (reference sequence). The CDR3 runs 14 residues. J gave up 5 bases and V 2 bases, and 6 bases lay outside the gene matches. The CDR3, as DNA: TGCAGTGCTAGACCCGGACAGGGGCGGACTGAAGCTTTCTTT. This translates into CSARPGQGRTEAFF.

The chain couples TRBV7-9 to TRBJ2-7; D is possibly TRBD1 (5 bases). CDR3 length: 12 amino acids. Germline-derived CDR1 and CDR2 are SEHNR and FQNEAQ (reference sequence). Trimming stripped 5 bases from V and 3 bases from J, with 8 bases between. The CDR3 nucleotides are TGTGCCAGCAGCCCAGGGATCTACGAGCAGTACTTC. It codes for CASSPGIYEQYF.

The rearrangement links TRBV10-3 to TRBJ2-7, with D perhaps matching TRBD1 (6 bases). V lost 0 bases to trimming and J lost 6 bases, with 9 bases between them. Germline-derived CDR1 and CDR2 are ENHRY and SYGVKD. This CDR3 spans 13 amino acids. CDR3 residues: CAISESDSAEQYF. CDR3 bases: TGTGCCATCAGTGAGTCGGACAGTGCCGAGCAGTACTTC.